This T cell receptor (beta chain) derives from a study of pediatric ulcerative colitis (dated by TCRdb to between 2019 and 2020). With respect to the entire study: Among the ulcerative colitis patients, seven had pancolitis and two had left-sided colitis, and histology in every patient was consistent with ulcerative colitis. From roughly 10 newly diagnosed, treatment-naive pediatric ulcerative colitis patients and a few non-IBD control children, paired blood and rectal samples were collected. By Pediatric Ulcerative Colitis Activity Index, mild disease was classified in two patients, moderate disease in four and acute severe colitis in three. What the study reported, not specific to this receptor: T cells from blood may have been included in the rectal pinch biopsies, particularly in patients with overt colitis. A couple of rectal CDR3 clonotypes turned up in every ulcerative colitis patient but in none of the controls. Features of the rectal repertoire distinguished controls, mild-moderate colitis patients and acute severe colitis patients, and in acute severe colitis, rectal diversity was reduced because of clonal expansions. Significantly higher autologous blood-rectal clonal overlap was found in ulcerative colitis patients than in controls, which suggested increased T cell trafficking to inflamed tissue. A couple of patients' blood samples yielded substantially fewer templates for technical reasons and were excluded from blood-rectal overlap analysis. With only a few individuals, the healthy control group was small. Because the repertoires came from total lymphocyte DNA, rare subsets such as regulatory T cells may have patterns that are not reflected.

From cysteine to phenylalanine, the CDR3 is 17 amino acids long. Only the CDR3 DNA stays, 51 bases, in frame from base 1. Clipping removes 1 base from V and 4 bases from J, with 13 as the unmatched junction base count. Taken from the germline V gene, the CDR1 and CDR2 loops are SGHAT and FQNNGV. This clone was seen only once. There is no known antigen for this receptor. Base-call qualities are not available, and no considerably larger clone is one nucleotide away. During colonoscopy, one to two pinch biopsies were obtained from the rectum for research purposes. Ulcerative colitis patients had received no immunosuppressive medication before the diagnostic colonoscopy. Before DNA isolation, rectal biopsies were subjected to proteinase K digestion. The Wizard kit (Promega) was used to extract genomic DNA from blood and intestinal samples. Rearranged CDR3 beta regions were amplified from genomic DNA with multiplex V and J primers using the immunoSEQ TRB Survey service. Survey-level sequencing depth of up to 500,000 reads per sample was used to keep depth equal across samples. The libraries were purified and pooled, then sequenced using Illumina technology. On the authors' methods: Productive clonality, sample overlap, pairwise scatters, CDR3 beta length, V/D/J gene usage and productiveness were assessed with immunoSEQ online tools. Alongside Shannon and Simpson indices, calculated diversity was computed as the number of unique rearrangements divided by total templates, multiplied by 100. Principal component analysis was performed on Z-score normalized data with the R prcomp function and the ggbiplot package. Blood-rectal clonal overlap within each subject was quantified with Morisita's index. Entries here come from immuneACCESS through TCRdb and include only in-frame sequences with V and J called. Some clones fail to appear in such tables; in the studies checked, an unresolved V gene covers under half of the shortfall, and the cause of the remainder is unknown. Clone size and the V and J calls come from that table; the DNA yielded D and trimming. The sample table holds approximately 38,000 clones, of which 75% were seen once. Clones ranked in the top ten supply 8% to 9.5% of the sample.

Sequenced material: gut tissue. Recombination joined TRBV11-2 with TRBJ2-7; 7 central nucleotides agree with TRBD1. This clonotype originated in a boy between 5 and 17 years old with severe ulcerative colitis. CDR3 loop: CASSLGETGSWPYEQYF. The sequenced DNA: TGTGCCAGCAGCTTAGGAGAGACAGGGTCATGGCCTTACGAGCAGTACTTC.